This T cell receptor beta chain was captured in a study of Tregs in tolerant kidney transplant recipients. Study-level findings and limits: Tolerant patients' donor-specific Tregs expanded beyond overall Tregs, suggesting antigen-driven growth. For some patients, primers changed over time, blocking nucleotide-level comparison.

The nonmyeloablative bone marrow transplants came from related graft donors, with transient mixed chimerism. CD4+CD25+CD127- Tregs, CD4+CD25- non-Tregs, CD4 and CD8 cells were sorted. Comment on this clone: Its antigen is undetermined.

The table came from immunoSEQ multiplex PCR; TCRdb's copy has only in-frame clones and leaves some out. The table shows about 52,000 clones, with about 91% occurring only once. The germline V gene has CDR1 KGHSH and CDR2 LQKENI. Trimming at V came to 2 bases and at J to 0 bases, leaving 2 bases not matched to a gene. This CDR3 has 15 residues. Sequenced material: CD8+ T cells from blood (PBMCs), taken 24 months after the transplant. The V and J genes are TRBV18 and TRBJ2-3, with 7 bases aligning to TRBD1. The TCR originated in a human patient who received a combined kidney and bone marrow transplant. The graft donor may have contributed some T cells. CDR3 nucleotide sequence: TGTGCCAGCTCACCAGGGACAGCTAGCACAGATACGCAGTATTTT. Its protein product is CASSPGTASTDTQYF.